The next 20 T cell receptor beta chains were all read from a single sample in a study of T cell responses to AZD1222 COVID-19 vaccine. Repertoires were generated with immunoSEQ multiplex PCR, while TCRdb's copy carries only in-frame clones and drops some. Of nearly 110,000 clones in the sample, around nine tenths were seen once. The source material was peripheral blood, sampled 28 days after the second AZD1222 dose. The source of these receptors is an adult who received the AZD1222 COVID-19 vaccine.

This chain uses TRBV5-6 with TRBJ1-2; 9 nucleotides match TRBD1. The germline V gene encodes CDR1 SGHDT and CDR2 YYEEEE. Losses at the gene ends were 1 base for V and 4 bases for J; bases not matched to a gene: 5. The CDR3 has 15 residues. The CDR3 is CASSLYGTGIYGYTF. CDR3 bases: TGTGCCAGCAGCTTGTACGGGACAGGGATCTATGGCTACACCTTC.

This chain uses TRBV7-2 with TRBJ2-2; no clear D. Germline-derived CDR1 and CDR2 are SGHTA and FQGNSA. The CDR3 totals 14 residues. Trimming pared 5 bases from V and 1 base from J, leaving 8 bases between. In DNA form, the CDR3 reads TGTGCCAGCAGCAGTGGGGTGAACACCGGGGAGCTGTTTTTT. It specifies CASSSGVNTGELFF.

The V call is TRBV4-1, the J call TRBJ1-1, with 8 bases matching TRBD1. CDR3 length equals 15 residues. Trimming at V came to 4 bases and at J to 3 bases, leaving 7 bases not matched to a gene. CDR1 and CDR2 from the germline V gene are MGHRA and YSYEKL. CDR3 protein: CASSLGQGGYTEAFF. CDR3 bases: TGCGCCAGCAGCCTCGGACAGGGTGGGTACACTGAAGCTTTCTTT.

This clone was picked up one time. The chain recombines TRBV15 with TRBJ2-7; TRBD1 matches at 11 bases. With 5 bases clipped from V and 7 bases from J, the junction kept 10 bases outside the gene matches. CDR3 length equals 15 residues. Germline V lookup: CDR1 LNHNV, CDR2 YYDKDF (reference sequence). CDR3 in DNA: TGTGCCACCAGCGGGGACAGGGGGGGCCCTACGGAGCAGTACTTC. As protein: CATSGDRGGPTEQYF.

J is TRBJ2-7 and V is TRBV12-5; a weak D match, TRBD2 (5 bases). The CDR3 has 11 residues. Germline lookup yields CDR1 LGHNT and CDR2 FRNRAP. V lost 7 bases and J 6 bases, leaving 10 bases between the germline ends. The CDR3 is CASEERGEQYF. The DNA for the CDR3 is TGTGCTAGTGAAGAACGGGGCGAGCAGTACTTC.

The rearrangement uses TRBV13 and TRBJ2-3; 7 positions match TRBD1. Germline V gene sequence: CDR1 PRHDT, CDR2 FYEKMQ (reference sequence). The CDR3 is 13 amino acids. Trimming took 5 bases from V and 6 from J; bases not matched to a gene: 5. DNA for the CDR3: TGTGCCAGCAGCCCTGACAGGGTCGATACGCAGTATTTT. It specifies CASSPDRVDTQYF.

The chain couples TRBV4-1 to TRBJ2-7, with 7 bases lining up with TRBD1. Germline CDR1 is MGHRA and CDR2 is YSYEKL. V was pared by 5 bases and J by 2 bases, with 6 bases of the junction left unmatched. This CDR3 region has 14 residues. This chain's CDR3 is CASSYRDRAYEQYF. The CDR3 DNA reads as TGCGCCAGCAGCTACCGGGACAGAGCCTACGAGCAGTACTTC.

V is TRBV4-3 and J is TRBJ2-1; the match to TRBD2 covers 12 bases. The CDR3 is 19 residues long. J was trimmed by 3 bases and V by 2 bases; bases with no gene match: 11. The germline V gene has CDR1 LGHNA and CDR2 YSLEER. The CDR3 is CASSQLTPKTSGSYNEQFF. CDR3 DNA sequence: TGCGCCAGCAGCCAACTAACTCCAAAGACTAGCGGGAGCTACAATGAGCAGTTCTTC.

The rearrangement links TRBV12-3 or TRBV12-4 to TRBJ2-5; D is uncertain. The CDR3 runs to 12 residues. Trimming stripped 3 bases from V and 5 bases from J, with 7 bases between. The CDR3 loop is CASSFSSETQYF. CDR3 coding DNA: TGTGCCAGCAGTTTTTCCAGTGAGACCCAGTACTTC.

This chain connects TRBV14 to TRBJ1-2; 9 bases agree with TRBD1. CDR1 and CDR2 (germline): SGHDN, FVKESK. CDR3 length: 15 amino acids. V gave up 1 base and J gave up 3 bases; unmatched junction bases: 3. CDR3 residues: CASSQGTGVHYGYTF. CDR3 DNA sequence: TGTGCCAGCAGCCAAGGGACAGGGGTTCACTATGGCTACACCTTC.

The V call is TRBV10-1, the J call TRBJ2-7; weak D call: TRBD2 (6 bases). V lost 3 bases, J lost 5 bases, and 11 bases lay in between. Germline CDR1 is WNHNN and CDR2 is SYGVQD (reference sequence). This CDR3 spans 13 amino acids. CDR3 DNA: TGCGCCAGCAGTGAACGGCGGGACGACGAGCAGTACTTC. Amino acid sequence: CASSERRDDEQYF.

This clone has a handful of counts. This specimen includes other DNA sequences encoding the same CDR3. This chain connects TRBV5-1 to TRBJ1-1; a possible D gene is TRBD1 (6 bases). V lost 3 bases to trimming and J lost 0 bases, with 9 bases between them. There are 14 residues in the CDR3. Per germline, CDR1 SGHRS and CDR2 YFSETQ. The CDR3, as DNA: TGCGCCAGCAGCTCAGGGACACTGAACACTGAAGCTTTCTTT. Its translation is CASSSGTLNTEAFF.

The chain carries TRBV5-6 and TRBJ2-2; 8 positions match TRBD2. V lost 1 base to trimming and J lost 7 bases; unmatched junction nucleotides: 3. CDR1 is SGHDT and CDR2 is YYEEEE in the germline V gene. This CDR3 is built from 14 residues. CDR3 in amino acids: CASSLLAGGGELFF. CDR3 in DNA: TGTGCCAGCAGCTTGTTGGCGGGAGGCGGGGAGCTGTTTTTT. Using reference TRBV5-6 and TRBJ2-2 for the parts outside the CDR3, the full variable domain is DAGVTQSPTHLIKTRGQQVTLRCSPKSGHDTVSWYQQALGQGPQFIFQYYEEEERQRGNFPDRFSGHQFPNYSSELNVNALLLGDSALYLCASSLLAGGGELFFGEGSRLTVL.

This clone was picked up a small number of times. The CDR3 DNA reads TGTGCCTGGAAAAACCCTGGGACTAGCGAGCAGTACTTC. Amino acids: CAWKNPGTSEQYF. The chain is built from TRBV30 and TRBJ2-7; 8 nucleotides line up with TRBD2. The trim removed 4 bases at V and 6 bases at J, leaving 8 bases unmatched. Germline-derived CDR1 and CDR2 are GTSNPN and SVGIG (reference sequence). The CDR3 runs to 13 residues. The full variable domain, completed using reference TRBV30 and TRBJ2-7, is SQTIHQWPATLVQPVGSPLSLECTVEGTSNPNLYWYRQAAGRGLQLLFYSVGIGQISSEVPQNLSASRPQDRQFILSSKKLLLSDSGFYLCAWKNPGTSEQYFGPGTRLTVT.

The chain links TRBV7-8 to TRBJ2-1; 8 bases map to TRBD1. Per germline, CDR1 SGHVS and CDR2 FQNEAQ. The J segment lost 8 bases and the V segment lost 5 bases, leaving 5 bases of the junction unmatched. The CDR3 has 13 residues. The CDR3 loop reads CASSPDRGHEQFF. The CDR3 DNA reads TGTGCCAGCAGCCCTGACAGGGGCCATGAGCAGTTCTTC. The full variable domain, its missing parts supplied by reference TRBV7-8 and TRBJ2-1, is GAGVSQSPRYKVAKRGQDVALRCDPISGHVSLFWYQQALGQGPEFLTYFQNEAQLDKSGLPSDRFFAERPEGSVSTLKIQRTQQEDSAVYLCASSPDRGHEQFFGPGTRLTVL.

This chain connects TRBV4-3 to TRBJ2-1; 11 nucleotides agree with TRBD1. The J segment lost 2 bases and the V segment lost 3 bases, leaving 0 bases of the junction unmatched. The V gene's germline CDR1 is LGHNA and CDR2 YSLEER. The CDR3 sequence is 15 residues long. The CDR3 reads CASSQGQGAYNEQFF. CDR3 bases: TGCGCCAGCAGCCAGGGACAGGGGGCCTACAATGAGCAGTTCTTC.

The V gene is TRBV9, the J gene TRBJ2-7; weak D call: TRBD2 (6 bases). This CDR3 region has 16 residues. V was pared by 2 bases and J by 1 base, with 16 bases between. Germline lookup yields CDR1 SGDLS and CDR2 YYNGEE. This CDR3 reads CASSVEAGTSSYEQYF. The CDR3 coding sequence is TGTGCCAGCAGCGTTGAAGCCGGGACTTCTTCCTACGAGCAGTACTTC.

The chain joins TRBV28 to TRBJ2-1, with 7 bases lining up with TRBD1. The CDR3 extends over 14 amino acids. V lost 6 bases, J lost 3 bases, and 5 bases stayed unmatched. Looked up from germline, CDR1 is MDHEN and CDR2 is SYDVKM. The CDR3 here is CASSPPGGYNEQFF. CDR3 DNA sequence: TGTGCCAGCAGCCCCCCAGGGGGCTACAATGAGCAGTTCTTC.

This clone was counted only a few times. The V and J genes are TRBV7-9 and TRBJ2-7, with D perhaps TRBD1 or TRBD2 (5 bases each). Germline assignment: CDR1 SEHNR and CDR2 FQNEAQ (reference sequence). V lost 4 bases and J 0 bases, leaving 16 bases between the germline ends. The CDR3 consists of 16 residues. In DNA form, the CDR3 reads TGTGCCAGCAGCTCCCTTTCGTGGGGGAGCTCCTACGAGCAGTACTTC. Protein product: CASSSLSWGSSYEQYF.

This chain links TRBV5-1 with TRBJ2-7; D may correspond to TRBD1 or TRBD2 (5 bases each). Germline CDR1 and CDR2: SGHRS and YFSETQ. With 4 bases removed from V and 5 bases from J, the gap between germline ends came to 13 bases. The CDR3 is made up of 13 amino acids. CDR3 sequence reads: CASSPSGPNEQYF. The CDR3 nucleotides read TGCGCCAGCAGCCCGTCGGGGCCGAACGAGCAGTACTTC.